This T cell receptor beta chain was found in a study of blood T cell repertoires in COVID-19. The repertoire was sequenced with immunoSEQ multiplex PCR; TCRdb's copy has only in-frame clones and lacks some. The profile covers a few hundred thousand clones, with about 90% appearing a single time and 0.6% to 0.7% taken by the ten largest. Sample: PBMCs or T cells enriched from blood (not recorded which). The receptor was derived from a man in his late teens or twenties who had recovered from COVID-19.

CDR3 residues: CASSFGTTDQETQYF. As DNA, the CDR3 is TGTGCCAGCAGCTTTGGGACAACAGACCAAGAGACCCAGTACTTC. V and J are TRBV5-6 and TRBJ2-5; weak D call: TRBD1 (6 bases). The ends were cut back, 2 bases at V and 0 bases at J, with 11 bases in the middle. CDR3 size: 15 residues. Germline V CDR1 and CDR2: SGHDT, YYEEEE.